A single sample is the source of the 28 T cell receptor beta chains below, sequenced in a study of cytomegalovirus exposure and HLA in healthy donors (dated by TCRdb to about 2017). The method was the immunoSEQ multiplex PCR assay. For the multiplex PCR, a mixture combining 60 forward primers for TCR Vbeta segments and 13 reverse primers for TCR Jbeta segments was used. Drawn from immuneACCESS, this table holds only the in-frame rearrangements with V and J called that TCRdb kept. Clones are partly lost; checked studies trace under half to an unresolved V gene and leave the rest unexplained. Present in this sample are under 200,000 clones, roughly 70% of which were seen just once. 2.8% of the sample lies in the top ten. The sample taken for sequencing was PBMCs. These receptors were obtained from a woman between 35 and 50 years old in good health and CMV-seropositive.

This rearrangement joins TRBV7-9 to TRBJ2-5, with D possibly matching TRBD2 (6 bases). The germline V and J ends were trimmed by 4 bases and 1 base, with 10 bases remaining between them. Germline V gives CDR1 SEHNR, CDR2 FQNEAQ (reference sequence). This CDR3 region has 14 residues. CDR3 sequence reads: CASSYNGGQETQYF. CDR3 in DNA: TGTGCCAGCAGCTACAACGGGGGCCAAGAGACCCAGTACTTC.

This sequence joins TRBV4-3 and TRBJ1-2, with 8 bases that match TRBD1. In germline, CDR1 is LGHNA, CDR2 YSLEER. The CDR3 contains 14 residues. Trimming cost V 5 bases and J 4 bases; bases outside gene matches: 6. The CDR3 coding sequence is TGCGCCAGCAGCGCAGACAGGGGAGGCTATGGCTACACCTTC. It codes for CASSADRGGYGYTF.

V gene TRBV5-1 combines with J gene TRBJ2-2; 7 bases match TRBD2. Germline assignment: CDR1 SGHRS and CDR2 YFSETQ. This CDR3 has 16 amino acids. J was trimmed by 6 bases and V by 5 bases; bases with no gene match: 13. This chain's CDR3 is CASRTELAKISGELFF. CDR3 DNA: TGCGCCAGCAGGACCGAACTAGCGAAGATTTCCGGGGAGCTGTTTTTT.

The rearrangement joins TRBV19 to TRBJ2-7; 10 bases map to TRBD2. The germline V gene encodes CDR1 LNHDA and CDR2 SQIVND (reference sequence). The CDR3 has 15 residues. After removal of 5 bases from V and 2 bases from J, the junction contained 6 bases not matched to a gene. Written as DNA, the CDR3 is TGTGCCAGTAGTCCCTCTAGCGGGAGAACCTACGAGCAGTACTTC. As protein: CASSPSSGRTYEQYF.

The V and J genes are TRBV28 and TRBJ1-2; perhaps TRBD1 as D (6 bases). The V gene lost 4 bases and the J gene lost 7 bases, with 13 bases spanning the gap. This CDR3 is 13 amino acids long. Germline V gene lookup returns CDR1 MDHEN and CDR2 SYDVKM. This chain's CDR3 is CASSYSGAGGYTF. The DNA for the CDR3 is TGTGCCAGCAGTTATTCAGGGGCCGGTGGCTACACCTTC.

This clone has a handful of counts. The CDR3 region is CASSYGGSSQTYEQYF. In DNA, the CDR3 is TGTGCCAGCAGTTACGGGGGGAGTAGCCAGACCTACGAGCAGTACTTC. The genes are TRBV6-5 and TRBJ2-7; D is perhaps TRBD2 (6 bases). Trimming left V 2 bases short and J 2 bases short, with 16 bases between. The CDR3 runs 16 residues. Germline V lookup: CDR1 MNHEY, CDR2 SVGAGI.

The chain employs TRBV4-3 and TRBJ1-3; D may be TRBD1 (5 bases). The CDR3 is made up of 16 amino acids. Trimming pared 0 bases from V and 0 bases from J, leaving 9 bases between. Per the germline V gene, CDR1 is LGHNA and CDR2 is YSLEER. Here the CDR3 reads CASSQDWGDSGNTIYF. CDR3 in DNA: TGCGCCAGCAGCCAAGATTGGGGGGACTCTGGAAACACCATATATTTT.

Notes on this clone: Its ends do not fully match the called genes, so a read error is possible. This sequence joins TRBV9 and TRBJ1-5; 7 bases are shared with TRBD1. The length of the CDR3 is 14 residues. CDR1 and CDR2 from the germline V gene are SGDLS and YYNGEE. CDR3 loop: CASSVGRGLEPQNF. For the CDR3, the DNA is TGTGCCAGCAGCGTAGGAAGGGGGCTGGAGCCCCAGAATTTT.

By sample fraction, this clone is medium-sized. The rearrangement joins TRBV21-1 to TRBJ2-7; the DNA was not used to check the table's D call, TRBD2. TRBV21-1 counts as a pseudogene. This CDR3 is built from 16 residues. The CDR3 sequence: CASSPGLAGNRYEQYF. For the CDR3, the DNA is TGTGCCAGCAGCCCTGGACTAGCGGGGAACAGGTACGAGCAGTACTTC.

Of note for this clone: The sample contains more than one DNA sequence encoding this CDR3. The genes are TRBV6-5 and TRBJ2-7; D is uncertain. Germline V CDR1 and CDR2: MNHEY, SVGAGI. This CDR3 has 15 residues. V was clipped by 0 bases and J by 0 bases, with 9 bases between them. CDR3 DNA sequence: TGTGCCAGCAGTTACTCTGGCGGTAGCTCCTACGAGCAGTACTTC. Protein sequence: CASSYSGGSSYEQYF.

The chain has TRBV7-3 and TRBJ2-7; TRBD1 matches 12 bases. With 2 bases clipped from V and 2 bases from J, the junction kept 10 bases outside the gene matches. The CDR3 extends over 18 amino acids. Looked up from germline, CDR1 is SGHTA and CDR2 is FQGTGA. CDR3 amino acids: CASSLAPTGTGGTYEQYF. CDR3 sequence (DNA): TGTGCCAGCAGCTTAGCCCCCACCGGGACAGGGGGCACCTACGAGCAGTACTTC.

J is TRBJ1-1 and V is TRBV12-5; 7 positions match TRBD1. The CDR3 covers 16 residues. CDR1 is LGHNT and CDR2 is FRNRAP in the germline V gene. Trimming cost V 1 base and J 7 bases; bases outside gene matches: 12. CDR3 region: CASGLGVRQGVDEAFF. The CDR3 nucleotides read TGTGCTAGTGGTTTGGGCGTGAGACAGGGTGTGGATGAAGCTTTCTTT.

Concerning this clone: This sample includes further DNA sequences coding for the same CDR3. The chain recombines TRBV18 with TRBJ2-2; 10 nucleotides agree with TRBD2. CDR1 is KGHSH, CDR2 LQKENI, per germline. J lost 11 bases, V lost 3 bases, and 12 bases had no gene match. This CDR3 comprises 16 residues. Here the CDR3 reads CASSPSSGRMIGELFF. In DNA form, the CDR3 reads TGTGCCAGCTCACCTTCTAGCGGGAGAATGATCGGAGAGCTGTTTTTT.

The chain employs TRBV7-9 and TRBJ2-1, with TRBD2 matching over 8 bases. Germline V lookup: CDR1 SEHNR, CDR2 FQNEAQ (reference sequence). J lost 2 bases, V lost 1 base, and 7 bases had no gene match. The CDR3 runs to 17 residues. This chain's CDR3 is CASSLGASGSPYNEQFF. The DNA of the CDR3 is TGTGCCAGCAGCTTAGGAGCGAGCGGGAGCCCCTACAATGAGCAGTTCTTC.

V is TRBV18 and J is TRBJ1-1; 7 nucleotides match TRBD1. Per germline, CDR1 KGHSH and CDR2 LQKENI. Trimming removed 4 bases from V and 0 bases from J; junction bases left unmatched: 5. This CDR3 has 15 residues. CDR3 region: CASSQGASMNTEAFF. For the CDR3, the DNA is TGTGCCAGCTCACAGGGGGCGTCCATGAACACTGAAGCTTTCTTT.

The V gene is TRBV7-8, the J gene TRBJ2-5; possible D gene TRBD2, 7 bases. The CDR3 is made up of 14 amino acids. V lost 4 bases to trimming and J lost 4 bases, with 13 bases between them. In germline, CDR1 is SGHVS, CDR2 FQNEAQ. CDR3 DNA: TGTGCCAGCAGCTGGGGGGGGGCGGGAGAGACCCAGTACTTC. This gives the protein CASSWGGAGETQYF.

This clone was recorded only once. The chain recombines TRBV7-2 with TRBJ2-7; 7 bases match TRBD1. The CDR3 has 14 amino acids. With V trimmed by 3 bases and J by 2 bases, 4 bases remained unmatched. Per the germline V gene, CDR1 is SGHTA and CDR2 is FQGNSA. CDR3 region: CASSFGTAAYEQYF. DNA for the CDR3: TGTGCCAGCAGCTTCGGGACAGCCGCCTACGAGCAGTACTTC.

In DNA, the CDR3 is TGTGCTAGTGGTTTGGGACAGGGGAACACCGGGGAGCTGTTTTTT. Protein: CASGLGQGNTGELFF. J is TRBJ2-2 and V is TRBV12-5, with TRBD1 identical over 7 bases. Germline V gene sequence: CDR1 LGHNT, CDR2 FRNRAP. There are 15 residues in the CDR3. The V gene end was trimmed by 1 base and the J gene end by 1 base; junction bases not matched to a gene: 0.

This clone occurred once. The gene calls are TRBV7-2 and TRBJ2-7; D uncertain. The germline V gene encodes CDR1 SGHTA and CDR2 FQGNSA. This CDR3 has 13 amino acids. Trimming took 1 base from V and 2 from J, leaving 6 bases between them. CDR3 nucleotides: TGTGCCAGCAGCTTAGACCAGACCTACGAGCAGTACTTC. Translated, it gives CASSLDQTYEQYF.

The V call is TRBV15, the J call TRBJ2-1; weak D call: TRBD1 (6 bases). The germline V gene encodes CDR1 LNHNV and CDR2 YYDKDF (reference sequence). This CDR3 region has 12 residues. The V and J ends lost 3 bases and 10 bases respectively, with 10 bases between them. As DNA, the CDR3 is TGTGCCACCAGCAGTGAGACAGGCGAGCAGTTCTTC. This encodes CATSSETGEQFF.

The chain combines TRBV5-1 with TRBJ1-5; maybe TRBD1 (6 bases). The CDR3 sequence is 19 residues long. CDR1 is SGHRS, CDR2 YFSETQ, per germline. The V gene lost 2 bases and the J gene lost 2 bases, with 23 bases spanning the gap. CDR3 sequence: CASSLGIGGGVGGNQPQHF. The CDR3 DNA sequence: TGCGCCAGCAGCTTAGGCATAGGGGGTGGGGTCGGTGGCAATCAGCCCCAGCATTTT.

The chain uses TRBV5-1 and TRBJ2-3; D is perhaps TRBD1 (6 bases). Trimming removed 5 bases from V and 0 bases from J, with 10 bases in between. Germline loops: CDR1 SGHRS, CDR2 YFSETQ. This CDR3 region has 14 residues. CDR3 amino acids: CASSHTGSTDTQYF. The CDR3 nucleotides read TGCGCCAGCAGTCATACAGGGAGCACAGATACGCAGTATTTT.

V and J are TRBV11-2 and TRBJ1-3; weak D call: TRBD1 (6 bases). The CDR3 length is 19 residues. Germline CDR1 is SGHAT and CDR2 is FQNNGV. Trimming removed 3 bases from V and 1 base from J, with 22 bases in between. CDR3 sequence reads: CASSFRLRQRDTSGNTIYF. The CDR3 DNA reads TGTGCCAGCAGCTTCAGATTGAGGCAACGGGACACTTCTGGAAACACCATATATTTT.

The chain uses TRBV6-1 and TRBJ2-5, with a weak D call TRBD1 (6 bases). Trimming took off 5 bases at V and 5 bases at J, with 18 bases between the two ends. The length of the CDR3 is 15 residues. Germline lookup yields CDR1 MNHNS and CDR2 SASEGT. Here the CDR3 reads CASSIPGDKFETQYF. DNA of the CDR3: TGTGCCAGCAGTATCCCCGGGGACAAGTTCGAGACCCAGTACTTC.

This chain joins TRBV6-6 and TRBJ1-2, with 7 bases identical to TRBD1. Germline CDR1 and CDR2: MNHNY and SVGAGI (reference sequence). CDR3 length: 13 amino acids. V shed 5 bases and J 4 bases; nucleotides not matched to a gene: 4. CDR3 sequence reads: CASSATGSYGYTF. CDR3 DNA sequence: TGTGCCAGCAGTGCGACAGGGAGCTATGGCTACACCTTC.

The chain carries TRBV25-1 and TRBJ1-2; 10 bases match TRBD1. This CDR3 is 15 amino acids long. From germline, CDR1 is MGHDK and CDR2 SYGVNS. After removal of 5 bases from V and 2 bases from J, the junction contained 5 bases not matched to a gene. The CDR3 protein is CASSPRTGGNYGYTF. The CDR3 DNA is TGTGCCAGCAGTCCGAGGACAGGGGGGAACTATGGCTACACCTTC.

The J gene is TRBJ1-1, the V gene TRBV19; D is undetermined. Germline V gene sequence: CDR1 LNHDA, CDR2 SQIVND (reference sequence). V shed 2 bases and J shed 1 base, with 11 bases lying between them. CDR3 size: 15 residues. The CDR3, as DNA: TGTGCCAGTAGTATAAATGGCAGGCGGAACACTGAAGCTTTCTTT. Translating it yields CASSINGRRNTEAFF.

The chain recombines TRBV6-1 with TRBJ1-2; 7 bases agree with TRBD1. Germline V gene sequence: CDR1 MNHNS, CDR2 SASEGT. The CDR3 consists of 13 residues. Losses at the gene ends were 3 bases for V and 4 bases for J; bases not matched to a gene: 2. CDR3 nucleotide sequence: TGTGCCAGCAGTGAGACAGGGTTCTATGGCTACACCTTC. This encodes CASSETGFYGYTF.